What follows are 2 T cell receptor beta chains derived from one specimen sequenced in a study of human T cells and chemical hapten exposure. Time point meaning: pre-sensitization, week 0. Treatment in this sample: therapeutic diphenylcyclopropenone sensitization with weekly scalp DPC. TCRdb reanalysed the RACE reads using MiXCR and keeps one entry per CDR3 protein. Among over 300,000 distinct CDR3 sequences, roughly 5.3% were seen once, and the ten largest hold 2.6%. The starting material was whole blood, obtained in connection with sensitization to the hapten diphenylcyclopropenone (DPC). These TCRs come from a woman aged 50 to 65 with alopecia areata. Some clones in this sample may be carry-over from other donors' samples.

The chain couples TRBV28 to TRBJ1-5, with 7 bases lining up with TRBD1. Germline values: CDR1 MDHEN, CDR2 SYDVKM. The CDR3 spans 13 residues. The V and J ends lost 6 bases and 7 bases, in that order; junction bases with no gene match: 6. The CDR3 bases are TGTGCCAGCAGGGTACAGGGGAGCCAGCCCCAGCATTTT. This gives the protein CASRVQGSQPQHF.

This clonotype occurred once. The chain is built from TRBV12-3 or TRBV12-4 and TRBJ2-7; TRBD2 matches at 10 bases. V shed 5 bases and J 2 bases; nucleotides not matched to a gene: 6. The CDR3 sequence is 15 residues long. CDR3 sequence reads: CASSLGSGRAYEQYF. CDR3 coding DNA: TGTGCCAGCAGTCTGGGGAGCGGGAGGGCCTACGAGCAGTACTTC.